The rows below give T cell receptor beta chains drawn from one sample of a study of T cells after yellow fever vaccination. From the 5' RACE reads, TCRdb called clonotypes with MiXCR, one entry per CDR3 protein. In the table there are a few hundred thousand distinct CDR3 sequences, approximately 4% of which are singletons. The source was PBMCs, collected 15 days after the yellow fever booster vaccination. The receptors here all came from a man aged 18 to 29 who received the YFV17D yellow fever vaccine. The CDR3 runs from the conserved cysteine through the conserved F or W. The D gene is left open where the match is weak. Clone size is given for some rows only: seen once, a few or many times, or a class if the clone is expanded.

size,V,J,D,DNA,CDR3
few,TRBV5-4,TRBJ2-4,NA,TGTGCCAGCAGCTTGGGGGACACCTCAAACATTCAGTACTTC,CASSLGDTSNIQYF
NA,TRBV7-6,TRBJ2-6,NA,TGTGCCAGCAACTCGAACTCTGGGGCCAACGTCCTGACTTTC,CASNSNSGANVLTF
many,TRBV7-9,TRBJ2-3,NA,TGTGCCAGCAGCGTGGTCCAGGTTGCGACAGATACGCAGTATTTT,CASSVVQVATDTQYF
few,TRBV12-3/TRBV12-4,TRBJ1-3,NA,TGTGCCAGCAGTTTCCCCTCGGACAGCTCCTCTGGAAACACCATATATTTT,CASSFPSDSSSGNTIYF
NA,TRBV14,TRBJ1-1,NA,TGTGCCAGCAGCCAAAGACAAACCTTCGACACTGAAGCTTTCTTT,CASSQRQTFDTEAFF
many,TRBV12-3/TRBV12-4,TRBJ1-1,NA,TGTGCCAGCAGTTTAGGGGGTGGGGGAGCTTTCTTT,CASSLGGGGAFF
many,TRBV20-1,TRBJ1-1,NA,TGCAGTGCTAGAGAGAGGGACACTGAAGCTTTCTTT,CSARERDTEAFF
few,TRBV5-8,TRBJ2-2,TRBD1,TGTGCCAGCAGCTCGGGACAGGGCCCCGGGGAGCTGTTTTTT,CASSSGQGPGELFF
many,TRBV7-6,TRBJ2-5,NA,TGTGCCAGCACGTTCAGGCAACAAGAGACCCAGTACTTC,CASTFRQQETQYF
NA,TRBV19,TRBJ1-5,TRBD1,TGTGCCAGTAGTAGGGACAGGGGGCTCAATCAGCCCCAGCATTTT,CASSRDRGLNQPQHF
many,TRBV7-9,TRBJ2-1,TRBD2,TGTGCCAGCAGCGCAAGCGGGGGCCCGCGTCAGCAGTTCTTC,CASSASGGPRQQFF
few,TRBV6-2/TRBV6-3,TRBJ1-6,NA,TGTGCCAGCAGTTGGGCGGACTATAATTCACCCCTCCACTTT,CASSWADYNSPLHF
NA,TRBV20-1,TRBJ2-1,NA,TGCAGTGCTAGAGATCCGGCCGGGGGCGGTGAGCAGTTCTTC,CSARDPAGGGEQFF
many,TRBV18,TRBJ1-3,NA,TGTGCCAGCTCACCAAATCCCGGCTCTGGAAACACCATATATTTT,CASSPNPGSGNTIYF
few,TRBV7-2,TRBJ2-1,TRBD2,TGTGCCAGCAGCCGAGGGGGAGCGGGGGGTGACAATGAGCAGTTCTTC,CASSRGGAGGDNEQFF
many,TRBV20-1,TRBJ1-2,NA,TGCAGTGCTAGAGATCGGGCCTGGGGCTATGGCTACACCTTC,CSARDRAWGYGYTF
NA,TRBV28,TRBJ2-5,NA,TGTGCCAGCAGAAGAACCTTACCCCCGGAGAAAGAGACCCAGTACTTC,CASRRTLPPEKETQYF
few,TRBV4-1,TRBJ1-5,NA,TGCGCCAGCAGCCAAGATATAACGCAGGGCTCCAATCAGCCCCAGCATTTT,CASSQDITQGSNQPQHF
NA,TRBV6-6,TRBJ1-6,NA,TGTGCCAGCAGTTACCCGCAGAGGGAAAAGGCTAATTCACCCCTCCACTTT,CASSYPQREKANSPLHF
NA,TRBV5-6,TRBJ1-5,NA,TGTGCCAGCAGCTTGTTCGACAGCCGGATACAGCCCCAGCATTTT,CASSLFDSRIQPQHF
few,TRBV7-9,TRBJ2-3,TRBD2,TGTGCCAGCAGCTGGGGGACTAGCGGGGGATCGGATACGCAGTATTTT,CASSWGTSGGSDTQYF
NA,TRBV7-6,TRBJ1-1,TRBD1,TGTGCCAGCAGCTTAAGGGCAGGGGGGAACACTGAAGCTTTCTTT,CASSLRAGGNTEAFF
few,TRBV2,TRBJ2-5,TRBD1,TGTGCCACCCGGGGTACCGACAGGGGAGAGACCCAGTACTTC,CATRGTDRGETQYF
few,TRBV5-1,TRBJ2-2,NA,TGCGCCAGCAGCTTGGCAGGTTTCACCGGGGAGCTGTTTTTT,CASSLAGFTGELFF
NA,TRBV5-1,TRBJ1-2,NA,TGCGCCAGCGGTGGGGTCGACTATGGCTACACCTTC,CASGGVDYGYTF
NA,TRBV7-2,TRBJ2-2,TRBD2,TGTGCCAGCAGCTCAAGTGGCGGGGGTGTGGTCACCGGGGAGCTGTTTTTT,CASSSSGGGVVTGELFF
many,TRBV4-3,TRBJ2-3,TRBD2,TGCGCCAGCAGCCAAGATCCACTAGCGGGGAGCACAGATACGCAGTATTTT,CASSQDPLAGSTDTQYF
many,TRBV29-1,TRBJ2-5,NA,TGCAGCGGGGCGGAGTACCAAGAGACCCAGTACTTC,CSGAEYQETQYF
many,TRBV5-1,TRBJ1-1,NA,TGCGCCAGCAGCGAGTGGATCAACACTGAAGCTTTCTTT,CASSEWINTEAFF
NA,TRBV7-9,TRBJ1-2,NA,TGTGCCAGCAGCTTAGCTTCGGCAGGGAAGAGTGGCTACACCTTC,CASSLASAGKSGYTF
many,TRBV7-2,TRBJ2-3,NA,TGTGCCAGCAGCTTGCTTAGGGCCTCGGCAGATACGCAGTATTTT,CASSLLRASADTQYF
many,TRBV5-5,TRBJ2-1,NA,TGTGCCAGCACCCGTCTCCCCGGTTTGGAGCAGTTCTTC,CASTRLPGLEQFF
many,TRBV7-8,TRBJ2-3,NA,TGTGCCAGCAGCGACACAGATACGCAGTATTTT,CASSDTDTQYF
many,TRBV20-1,TRBJ2-1,TRBD2,TGCAGTGCTAGAAGACTAGCGGGGGAGGGGTATGAGCAGTTCTTC,CSARRLAGEGYEQFF
many,TRBV7-3,TRBJ2-5,TRBD1,TGTGCCAGCAGCTTAGGGACAGGGGAGGAGACCCAGTACTTC,CASSLGTGEETQYF
many,TRBV5-1,TRBJ1-1,NA,TGCGCCAGCAGCTTCGACCTGGGGAACACTGAAGCTTTCTTT,CASSFDLGNTEAFF
NA,TRBV6-5,TRBJ2-5,NA,TGTGCCAGCAGTTACTCCCTGTTGAGCAGCCGTCGGACCCAGTACTTC,CASSYSLLSSRRTQYF
NA,TRBV5-1,TRBJ1-2,TRBD1,TGCGCCAGCAGCTTGGCGACAGGGCGAAATTTAGGTGGCTACACCTTC,CASSLATGRNLGGYTF
few,TRBV5-4,TRBJ2-4,NA,TGTGCCAGCAGCTTGATCGGGGATGCCAAAAACATTCAGTACTTC,CASSLIGDAKNIQYF
few,TRBV20-1,TRBJ2-4,NA,TGCAGTGCTAGTTCGGATATGGACATTCAGTACTTC,CSASSDMDIQYF
NA,TRBV2,TRBJ2-2,NA,TGTGCCAGCATGGAGGCCCCGAACACCGGGGAGCTGTTTTTT,CASMEAPNTGELFF
NA,TRBV11-2,TRBJ2-2,NA,TGTGCCAGCAGCTTAGATGGTCAGGGTAACACCGGGGAGCTGTTTTTT,CASSLDGQGNTGELFF
many,TRBV27,TRBJ1-5,NA,TGTGCCAGCAGTTCGGGGCAGCCATCCTATCAGCCCCAGCATTTT,CASSSGQPSYQPQHF
many,TRBV5-1,TRBJ2-5,NA,TGCGCCAGCAGCGCGCGACCAGGGGACCAAGAGACCCAGTACTTC,CASSARPGDQETQYF
many,TRBV20-1,TRBJ1-2,TRBD1,TGCAGTGCGAAGAGGGGAGGGGGCGCACACACCTTC,CSAKRGGGAHTF
many,TRBV5-1,TRBJ2-3,NA,TGCGCCAGCAGGGAGAACGTAGATACGCAGTATTTT,CASRENVDTQYF
many,TRBV6-5,TRBJ1-6,NA,TGTGCCAGCAGACCGAACGGTCCTTCACCCCTCCACTTT,CASRPNGPSPLHF
few,TRBV29-1,TRBJ2-7,NA,TGCAGCGTTGTTCGGAGGGAAGGCGACGAGCAGTACTTC,CSVVRREGDEQYF
NA,TRBV7-9,TRBJ1-3,NA,TGTGCCAGCAACGAAGCTCTCTCTGGAAACACCATATATTTT,CASNEALSGNTIYF
many,TRBV5-1,TRBJ1-4,NA,TGCGCCAGCAGCCCCCGGGAGGGGGCTAATGAAAAACTGTTTTTT,CASSPREGANEKLFF
many,TRBV20-1,TRBJ2-2,TRBD2,TGCAGTGCACCATCTAGCGGGGGATTCACCGGGGAGCTGTTTTTT,CSAPSSGGFTGELFF
few,TRBV6-2/TRBV6-3,TRBJ2-2,NA,TGTGCCAGCAGTCAAACCAGGGGTCCCGGGGAGCTGTTTTTT,CASSQTRGPGELFF
many,TRBV5-5,TRBJ1-2,NA,TGTGCCAGCAGCTTGCTGGGTCGCCACTCCACTAACTATGGCTACACCTTC,CASSLLGRHSTNYGYTF